This T cell receptor (beta chain) is from a study of CXCR3-negative and CXCR3-positive naive CD8 T cells. The TRB cDNA libraries were prepared by 5' RACE with UMI labels. TCRdb reanalyzed the 5' RACE reads and collapses them to one entry per CDR3 protein, without DNA. The sample data list under 150,000 distinct CDR3 sequences. Cells that were CD45RO-CCR7+CD27+CD95- constituted naive CD8+ T cells. This CDR3 is 14 amino acids long. Germline V gene lookup returns CDR1 LNHNV and CDR2 YYDKDF (reference sequence). Comments on this clonotype: Its antigen is as yet unknown.

General study points: A higher hydrophobicity marked the TRB CDR3s of CXCR3-positive naive cells versus CXCR3-negative naive cells.

The receptor was isolated from a human donor in good health. Some clones in this sample may be carry-over from other donors' samples. The rearrangement links TRBV15 to TRBJ2-5; the D call from TCRdb, TRBD1, cannot be confirmed without DNA. Input material: naive CXCR3+ CD8+ T cells from blood. Subset indicated: CD45RO-CCR7+CD27+CD95- naive CD8+ T cells expressing CXCR3 (TNR3+). CDR3 sequence reads: CATSGSRQIETQYF.